The 30 T cell receptor beta chains below come from one sample, sequenced in a study of cytomegalovirus exposure and HLA in healthy donors. PCR primers comprised 60 Vbeta and 13 Jbeta primers. Sequencing used immunoSEQ multiplex PCR; TCRdb keeps in-frame clones, though not all of them. The sample lists tens of thousands of clones, 81% seen once, with 1% to 1.5% in the top ten. Sequencing was carried out using PBMCs. These receptors were taken from a girl aged 2 to 10 in good health and CMV-seropositive.

The J gene is TRBJ2-3, the V gene TRBV10-2, with a weak D call TRBD1 (6 bases). Trimming removed 2 bases at V and 0 bases at J, with 15 bases between. The CDR3 length is 17 residues. CDR1 is WSHSY and CDR2 is SAAADI in the germline V gene. The chain's CDR3 is CASSEVFWTASTDTQYF. The CDR3 DNA is TGCGCCAGCAGTGAGGTGTTTTGGACAGCTAGCACAGATACGCAGTATTTT.

The V call is TRBV19, the J call TRBJ2-5; 9 bases fit TRBD1. With 5 bases clipped from V and 3 bases from J, the junction kept 1 base outside the gene matches. CDR1 is LNHDA and CDR2 is SQIVND in the germline V gene (reference sequence). The CDR3 is 13 amino acids. CDR3 loop: CASSRQGEETQYF. CDR3 sequence (DNA): TGTGCCAGTAGTCGACAGGGGGAAGAGACCCAGTACTTC.

The V gene is TRBV27, the J gene TRBJ1-2; D perhaps matches TRBD1 (6 bases). The germline CDR1 and CDR2 sequences are MNHEY and SMNVEV (reference sequence). The CDR3 spans 14 residues. With 2 bases removed from V and 4 bases from J, the gap between germline ends came to 11 bases. The CDR3 DNA sequence: TGTGCCAGCAGTTTAGGGGGCCGGGCCTATGGCTACACCTTC. Protein sequence: CASSLGGRAYGYTF.

The chain joins TRBV10-1 to TRBJ2-1; no reliable D call. Germline V gives CDR1 WNHNN, CDR2 SYGVQD (reference sequence). The V and J ends lost 4 bases and 6 bases respectively, with 13 bases between them. The CDR3 consists of 14 residues. The CDR3 loop is CASSGGVQANEQFF. The CDR3 DNA reads as TGCGCCAGCAGTGGTGGAGTCCAAGCCAATGAGCAGTTCTTC.

The V and J genes are TRBV15 and TRBJ2-5; 7 bases match TRBD1. With V trimmed by 2 bases and J by 1 base, 7 bases remained unmatched. Germline V gives CDR1 LNHNV, CDR2 YYDKDF (reference sequence). The length of the CDR3 is 16 residues. The CDR3 bases are TGTGCCACCAGCAGACCGACAGGGTCTCTCCAAGAGACCCAGTACTTC. It translates to CATSRPTGSLQETQYF. The full variable domain, rest sourced from reference TRBV15 and TRBJ2-5, is DAMVIQNPRYQVTQFGKPVTLSCSQTLNHNVMYWYQQKSSQAPKLLFHYYDKDFNNEADTPDNFQSRRPNTSFCFLDIRSPGLGDTAMYLCATSRPTGSLQETQYFGPGTRLLVL.

CDR3 DNA sequence: TGCGCCAGCACCCCAGTCTATGGCTACACCTTC. Translated: CASTPVYGYTF. V is TRBV10-1 and J is TRBJ1-2; unclear D gene. V lost 7 bases and J 4 bases, leaving 7 bases between the germline ends. CDR3 length equals 11 residues. The germline V gene encodes CDR1 WNHNN and CDR2 SYGVQD (reference sequence).

The V gene is TRBV6-5, the J gene TRBJ2-7; 7 nucleotides line up with TRBD1. V shed 6 bases and J 4 bases; nucleotides not matched to a gene: 6. This CDR3 spans 13 amino acids. The germline gives CDR1 MNHEY, CDR2 SVGAGI. For the CDR3, the DNA is TGTGCCAGCAGGGGACAGAACACATACGAGCAGTACTTC. The encoded protein is CASRGQNTYEQYF.

The chain is built from TRBV28 and TRBJ2-7, with 7 bases that match TRBD2. The junction had 10 bases not matched to a gene; V was cut back by 7 bases and J by 7 bases. CDR3 size: 13 residues. Germline V gives CDR1 MDHEN, CDR2 SYDVKM. In DNA, the CDR3 is TGTGCCAGCAAGGGAGGGGACTTTAAGGAGCAGTACTTC. Its protein is CASKGGDFKEQYF.

V is TRBV5-1 and J is TRBJ2-1, with 12 bases aligning to TRBD2. The CDR3 totals 20 residues. Germline CDR1 reads SGHRS; CDR2 reads YFSETQ. J gave up 1 base and V 6 bases, and 17 bases lay outside the gene matches. The CDR3 region has the DNA TGCGCCAGCATCCCTGTCGGACTAGCGGGATCGACAAGATCCTACAATGAGCAGTTCTTC. Translated: CASIPVGLAGSTRSYNEQFF.

The gene calls are TRBV5-1 and TRBJ1-2; 7 bases match TRBD1. The germline CDR1 and CDR2 sequences are SGHRS and YFSETQ. The CDR3 is made up of 13 amino acids. The V gene end was trimmed by 2 bases and the J gene end by 4 bases; junction bases not matched to a gene: 2. CDR3 sequence: CASSLGDSYGYTF. The CDR3 nucleotides read TGCGCCAGCAGCTTAGGGGACAGCTATGGCTACACCTTC.

The chain has TRBV5-1 and TRBJ2-5; 9 bases are shared with TRBD2. With V trimmed by 5 bases and J by 5 bases, 4 bases remained unmatched. Germline V gene sequence: CDR1 SGHRS, CDR2 YFSETQ. The CDR3 sequence is 13 residues long. CDR3 in DNA: TGCGCCAGCAGAGGGACTAGCTCTGAGACCCAGTACTTC. This translates into CASRGTSSETQYF.

The J gene is TRBJ2-7, the V gene TRBV30; D may be TRBD2 (6 bases). The V end lost 5 bases, the J end lost 3 bases, and 11 bases lay between the germline ends. Germline V lookup: CDR1 GTSNPN, CDR2 SVGIG (reference sequence). This CDR3 region has 12 residues. CDR3 nucleotides: TGTGCCTGGGCGGTTAGCGGCTACGAGCAGTACTTC. Protein sequence: CAWAVSGYEQYF. The variable domain in full, with the rest retrieved from reference TRBV30 and TRBJ2-7, is SQTIHQWPATLVQPVGSPLSLECTVEGTSNPNLYWYRQAAGRGLQLLFYSVGIGQISSEVPQNLSASRPQDRQFILSSKKLLLSDSGFYLCAWAVSGYEQYFGPGTRLTVT.

This rearrangement joins TRBV6-5 to TRBJ2-2; 9 bases are a match to TRBD2. V was clipped by 6 bases and J by 6 bases; unmatched bases: 8. This CDR3 spans 15 amino acids. Germline loops: CDR1 MNHEY, CDR2 SVGAGI. This CDR3 reads CASSTAGGVAGELFF. Written as DNA, the CDR3 is TGTGCCAGCAGCACGGCGGGGGGGGTGGCCGGGGAGCTGTTTTTT.

This clone appeared a single time. The CDR3 here is CASSFERRGGNGYTF. DNA for the CDR3: TGTGCCAGCAGCTTCGAGCGGAGGGGAGGGAATGGCTACACCTTC. The rearrangement links TRBV7-2 to TRBJ1-2; TRBD1 is a possible D gene (5 bases). Germline V gene sequence: CDR1 SGHTA, CDR2 FQGNSA. This CDR3 has 15 residues. The germline V and J ends were trimmed by 3 bases and 6 bases, with 17 bases remaining between them.

The V call is TRBV6-5, the J call TRBJ2-2; 9 bases are shared with TRBD1. J gave up 6 bases and V 0 bases, and 5 bases lay outside the gene matches. The length of the CDR3 is 16 residues. CDR1 MNHEY and CDR2 SVGAGI come from the germline V gene. CDR3 residues: CASSYSGTGRSGELFF. In DNA, the CDR3 is TGTGCCAGCAGTTACTCCGGGACAGGGAGATCCGGGGAGCTGTTTTTT.

J is TRBJ2-7 and V is TRBV2, with 14 bases lining up with TRBD2. V shed 11 bases, J shed 7 bases, and the junction held 10 bases outside the gene matches. The CDR3 runs to 14 residues. Germline values: CDR1 SNHLY, CDR2 FYNNEI. The chain's CDR3 is CAGRTSGGTGEQYF. Written as DNA, the CDR3 is TGTGCCGGCCGGACTAGCGGGGGGACGGGGGAGCAGTACTTC. Drawing the rest from reference TRBV2 and TRBJ2-7, the complete variable domain is EPEVTQTPSHQVTQMGQEVILRCVPISNHLYFYWYRQILGQKVEFLVSFYNNEISEKSEIFDDQFSVERPDGSNFTLKIRSTKLEDSAMYFCAGRTSGGTGEQYFGPGTRLTVT.

The chain is built from TRBV28 and TRBJ2-7; weak D call: TRBD2 (5 bases). V was clipped by 1 base and J by 5 bases, with 12 bases between them. Germline V lookup: CDR1 MDHEN, CDR2 SYDVKM. The CDR3 totals 14 residues. CDR3 DNA sequence: TGTGCCAGCAGTTTATATACTAGTAGCGACGAGCAGTACTTC. Its protein is CASSLYTSSDEQYF. Variable domain in full (rest from reference TRBV28 and TRBJ2-7): DVKVTQSSRYLVKRTGEKVFLECVQDMDHENMFWYRQDPGLGLRLIYFSYDVKMKEKGDIPEGYSVSREKKERFSLILESASTNQTSMYLCASSLYTSSDEQYFGPGTRLTVT.

The rearrangement links TRBV7-6 to TRBJ1-1, with unresolved D. This CDR3 has 14 residues. Trimming removed 5 bases at V and 2 bases at J, with 12 bases between. Per germline, CDR1 SGHVS and CDR2 FNYEAQ. CDR3 sequence: CASSPQTANTEAFF. DNA of the CDR3: TGTGCCAGCAGCCCACAAACAGCAAACACTGAAGCTTTCTTT. The entire variable domain, with the rest obtained from reference TRBV7-6 and TRBJ1-1, is as follows: GAGVSQSPRYKVTKRGQDVALRCDPISGHVSLYWYRQALGQGPEFLTYFNYEAQQDKSGLPNDRFSAERPEGSISTLTIQRTEQRDSAMYRCASSPQTANTEAFFGQGTRLTVV.

V gene TRBV5-1 combines with J gene TRBJ2-7, with a weak D call TRBD1 (5 bases). Germline CDR1 is SGHRS and CDR2 is YFSETQ. The CDR3 is 12 residues long. The V gene lost 0 bases and the J gene lost 5 bases, with 6 bases spanning the gap. The CDR3 sequence is CASSLARDEQYF. The CDR3 DNA is TGCGCCAGCAGCTTGGCCAGGGACGAGCAGTACTTC. Full variable domain (outside the CDR3, taken from reference TRBV5-1 and TRBJ2-7): KAGVTQTPRYLIKTRGQQVTLSCSPISGHRSVSWYQQTPGQGLQFLFEYFSETQRNKGNFPGRFSGRQFSNSRSEMNVSTLELGDSALYLCASSLARDEQYFGPGTRLTVT.

The table lists this clone with a count of one. V gene TRBV7-8 combines with J gene TRBJ2-1; weak D call: TRBD2 (6 bases). Looked up from germline, CDR1 is SGHVS and CDR2 is FQNEAQ. Trimming removed 4 bases at V and 4 bases at J, with 20 bases between. The CDR3 runs 17 residues. CDR3 amino acids: CASSYGTGEIRYNEQFF. CDR3 in DNA: TGTGCCAGCAGCTACGGGACTGGGGAGATTAGGTACAATGAGCAGTTCTTC.

The J gene is TRBJ2-3, the V gene TRBV6-6; 7 bases agree with TRBD2. The CDR3 length is 16 residues. The V and J ends lost 7 bases and 5 bases, in that order; junction bases with no gene match: 15. Germline CDR1 and CDR2: MNHNY and SVGAGI (reference sequence). CDR3: CASTHEFWEGQDTQYF. CDR3 bases: TGTGCCAGCACCCACGAGTTTTGGGAGGGCCAAGATACGCAGTATTTT.

V and J are TRBV5-1 and TRBJ1-4; 8 bases agree with TRBD1. J was trimmed by 4 bases and V by 4 bases; bases with no gene match: 6. Germline V gives CDR1 SGHRS, CDR2 YFSETQ. This CDR3 comprises 15 residues. The CDR3 region is CASSPTTGGNEKLFF. The DNA for the CDR3 is TGCGCCAGCAGCCCGACTACAGGGGGTAATGAAAAACTGTTTTTT.

The gene calls are TRBV15 and TRBJ2-7; perhaps TRBD2 as D (6 bases). Germline V gives CDR1 LNHNV, CDR2 YYDKDF (reference sequence). The CDR3 is made up of 15 amino acids. The V gene lost 3 bases and the J gene lost 5 bases, with 17 bases spanning the gap. CDR3 sequence (DNA): TGTGCCACCAGCAGGGGGGGATCAGAGGTCCACGAGCAGTACTTC. It specifies CATSRGGSEVHEQYF. The entire variable domain, with the rest obtained from reference TRBV15 and TRBJ2-7, is as follows: DAMVIQNPRYQVTQFGKPVTLSCSQTLNHNVMYWYQQKSSQAPKLLFHYYDKDFNNEADTPDNFQSRRPNTSFCFLDIRSPGLGDTAMYLCATSRGGSEVHEQYFGPGTRLTVT.

The gene calls are TRBV30 and TRBJ2-7; TRBD1 matches 8 bases. The germline gives CDR1 GTSNPN, CDR2 SVGIG (reference sequence). V lost 2 bases and J lost 7; bases outside the gene matches: 7. The CDR3 extends over 13 amino acids. For the CDR3, the DNA is TGTGCCTGGAGTACGGGACAGGTGCGGGAGCAGTACTTC. Translation: CAWSTGQVREQYF.

This rearrangement joins TRBV6-5 to TRBJ1-5; no clear D. Trimming shortened V by 0 bases and J by 10 bases, and 10 bases separated the two germline ends. The germline V gene has CDR1 MNHEY and CDR2 SVGAGI. The length of the CDR3 is 13 residues. CDR3 loop: CASSYSRGNPQHF. As DNA, the CDR3 is TGTGCCAGCAGTTACTCGCGGGGAAATCCCCAGCATTTT.

The rearrangement uses TRBV10-3 and TRBJ2-7; TRBD1 aligns across 9 bases. Germline CDR1 and CDR2: ENHRY and SYGVKD. V was clipped by 4 bases and J by 2 bases; unmatched bases: 3. The length of the CDR3 is 14 residues. The CDR3 DNA is TGTGCCATCAGTGTGGGACAGGGACCCTACGAGCAGTACTTC. It specifies CAISVGQGPYEQYF.

J is TRBJ1-4 and V is TRBV15, with D possibly being TRBD1 (6 bases). Deletions cut 0 bases from V and 8 bases from J, with 13 bases between. This CDR3 region has 15 residues. The V gene's germline CDR1 is LNHNV and CDR2 YYDKDF (reference sequence). CDR3 sequence (DNA): TGTGCCACCAGCAGAGATCGCAGGGGTGGGGAAAAACTGTTTTTT. Translating gives CATSRDRRGGEKLFF.

The chain joins TRBV6-5 to TRBJ1-2; 9 nucleotides match TRBD1. CDR3 length: 14 residues. J gave up 2 bases and V 7 bases, and 5 bases lay outside the gene matches. The V gene's germline CDR1 is MNHEY and CDR2 SVGAGI. In DNA form, the CDR3 reads TGTGCCAGCAAGCACAGGGGGCTAAACTATGGCTACACCTTC. It translates to CASKHRGLNYGYTF.

The genes are TRBV7-8 and TRBJ1-4; a possible D gene is TRBD1 (5 bases). This CDR3 is 16 amino acids long. Looked up from germline, CDR1 is SGHVS and CDR2 is FQNEAQ. V was clipped by 1 base and J by 8 bases, with 17 bases between them. The CDR3 spells CASSLDVGGSHEKLFF. CDR3 sequence (DNA): TGTGCCAGCAGCTTAGACGTCGGGGGGTCGCACGAAAAACTGTTTTTT.

The chain uses TRBV6-5 and TRBJ2-2, with 7 bases identical to TRBD1. Germline CDR1 and CDR2: MNHEY and SVGAGI. V trimming: 6 bases; J trimming: 5 bases; junction bases outside the gene matches: 6. The CDR3 length is 14 residues. The CDR3 DNA is TGTGCCAGCAGCACCGGGACAGTGACCGGGGAGCTGTTTTTT. Its translation is CASSTGTVTGELFF.